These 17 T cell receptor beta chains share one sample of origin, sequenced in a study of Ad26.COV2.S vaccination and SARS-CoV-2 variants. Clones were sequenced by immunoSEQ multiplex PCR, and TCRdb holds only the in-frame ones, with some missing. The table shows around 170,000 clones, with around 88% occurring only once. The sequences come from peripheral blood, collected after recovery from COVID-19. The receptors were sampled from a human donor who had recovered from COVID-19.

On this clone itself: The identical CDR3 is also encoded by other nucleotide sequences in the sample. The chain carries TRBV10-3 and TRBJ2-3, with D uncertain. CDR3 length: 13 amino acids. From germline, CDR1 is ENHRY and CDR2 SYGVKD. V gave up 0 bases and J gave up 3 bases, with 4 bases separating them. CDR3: CAISESGTDTQYF. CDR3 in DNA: TGTGCCATCAGTGAGTCGGGGACAGATACGCAGTATTTT.

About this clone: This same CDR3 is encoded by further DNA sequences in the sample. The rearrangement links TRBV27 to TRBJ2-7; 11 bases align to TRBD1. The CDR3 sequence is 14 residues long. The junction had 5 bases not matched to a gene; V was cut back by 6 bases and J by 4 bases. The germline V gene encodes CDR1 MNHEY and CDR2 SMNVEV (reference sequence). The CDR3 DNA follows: TGTGCCAGCAGCCCCGGGACAGGGGGTTACGAGCAGTACTTC. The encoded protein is CASSPGTGGYEQYF.

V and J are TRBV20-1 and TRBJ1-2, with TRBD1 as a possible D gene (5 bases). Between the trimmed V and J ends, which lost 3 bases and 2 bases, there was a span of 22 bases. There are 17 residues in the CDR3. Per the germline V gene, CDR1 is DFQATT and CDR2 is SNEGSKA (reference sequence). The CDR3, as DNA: TGCAGTGCTAGTAAAATTGCGGGGCAGAACCTGAACTATGGCTACACCTTC. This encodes CSASKIAGQNLNYGYTF.

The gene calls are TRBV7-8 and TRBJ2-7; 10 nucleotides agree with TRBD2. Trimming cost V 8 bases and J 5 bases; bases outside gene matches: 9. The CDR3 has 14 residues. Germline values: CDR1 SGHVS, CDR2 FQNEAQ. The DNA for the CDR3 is TGTGCCAGCTTGCAGCTAGCGGGAGTGGACGAGCAGTACTTC. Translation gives CASLQLAGVDEQYF.

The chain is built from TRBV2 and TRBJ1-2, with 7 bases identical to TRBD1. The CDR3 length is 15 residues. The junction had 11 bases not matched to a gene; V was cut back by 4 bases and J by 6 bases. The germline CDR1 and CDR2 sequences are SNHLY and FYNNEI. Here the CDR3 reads CASSGGAGGKDGYTF. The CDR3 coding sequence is TGTGCCAGCAGTGGGGGGGCAGGGGGAAAAGATGGCTACACCTTC. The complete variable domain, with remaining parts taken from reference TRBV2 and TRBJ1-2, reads EPEVTQTPSHQVTQMGQEVILRCVPISNHLYFYWYRQILGQKVEFLVSFYNNEISEKSEIFDDQFSVERPDGSNFTLKIRSTKLEDSAMYFCASSGGAGGKDGYTFGSGTRLTVV.

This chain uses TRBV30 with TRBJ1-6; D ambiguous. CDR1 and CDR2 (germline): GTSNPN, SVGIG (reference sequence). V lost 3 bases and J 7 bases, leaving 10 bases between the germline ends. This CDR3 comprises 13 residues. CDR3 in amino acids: CAWREVFNSPLHF. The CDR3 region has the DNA TGTGCCTGGAGAGAAGTGTTCAATTCACCCCTCCACTTT.

CDR3 region: CASSVGALTEAFF. The CDR3 DNA is TGTGCCAGCAGCGTGGGGGCCCTCACTGAAGCTTTCTTT. The chain combines TRBV9 with TRBJ1-1, with D tentatively TRBD1 (6 bases). This CDR3 is built from 13 residues. Trimming left V 2 bases short and J 4 bases short, with 9 bases between. Germline V CDR1 and CDR2: SGDLS, YYNGEE.

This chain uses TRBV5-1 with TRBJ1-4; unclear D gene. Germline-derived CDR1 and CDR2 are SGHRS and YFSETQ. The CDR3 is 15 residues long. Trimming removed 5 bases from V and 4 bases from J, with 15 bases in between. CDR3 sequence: CASSSGSSGNEKLFF. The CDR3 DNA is TGCGCCAGCAGTTCGGGGTCCTCGGGTAATGAAAAACTGTTTTTT. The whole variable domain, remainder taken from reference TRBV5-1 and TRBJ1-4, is KAGVTQTPRYLIKTRGQQVTLSCSPISGHRSVSWYQQTPGQGLQFLFEYFSETQRNKGNFPGRFSGRQFSNSRSEMNVSTLELGDSALYLCASSSGSSGNEKLFFGSGTQLSVL.

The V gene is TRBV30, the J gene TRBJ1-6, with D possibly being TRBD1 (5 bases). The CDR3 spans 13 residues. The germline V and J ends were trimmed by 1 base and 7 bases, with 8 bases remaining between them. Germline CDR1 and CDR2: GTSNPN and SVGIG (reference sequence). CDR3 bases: TGTGCCTGGAGTGGACAGCTCAATTCACCCCTCCACTTT. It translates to CAWSGQLNSPLHF.

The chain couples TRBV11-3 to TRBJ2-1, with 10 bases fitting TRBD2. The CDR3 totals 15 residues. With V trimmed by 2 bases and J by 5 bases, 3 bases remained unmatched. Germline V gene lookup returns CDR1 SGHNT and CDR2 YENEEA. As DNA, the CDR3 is TGTGCCAGCAGCTTATACAGCGGGGGGGACAATGAGCAGTTCTTC. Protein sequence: CASSLYSGGDNEQFF. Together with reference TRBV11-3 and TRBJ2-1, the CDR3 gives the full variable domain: EAGVVQSPRYKIIEKKQPVAFWCNPISGHNTLYWYLQNLGQGPELLIRYENEEAVDDSQLPKDRFSAERLKGVDSTLKIQPAELGDSAVYLCASSLYSGGDNEQFFGPGTRLTVL.

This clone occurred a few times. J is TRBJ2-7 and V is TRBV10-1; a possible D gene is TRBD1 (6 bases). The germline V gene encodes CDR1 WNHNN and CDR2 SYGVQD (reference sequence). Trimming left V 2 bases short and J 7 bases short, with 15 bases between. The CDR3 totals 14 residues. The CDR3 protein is CASSEGHGGLEQYF. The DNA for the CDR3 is TGCGCCAGCAGTGAGGGACATGGGGGCTTGGAGCAGTACTTC.

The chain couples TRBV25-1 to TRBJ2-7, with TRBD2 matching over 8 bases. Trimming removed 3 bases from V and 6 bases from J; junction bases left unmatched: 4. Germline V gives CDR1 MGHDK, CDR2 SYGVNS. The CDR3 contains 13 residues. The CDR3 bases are TGTGCCAGCAGTGACAGGCGGGAGGCCGAGCAGTACTTC. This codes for CASSDRREAEQYF.

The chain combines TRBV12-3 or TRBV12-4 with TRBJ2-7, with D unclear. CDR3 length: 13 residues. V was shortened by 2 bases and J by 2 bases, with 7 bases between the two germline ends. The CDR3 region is CASSLRQTYEQYF. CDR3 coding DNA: TGTGCCAGCAGTTTAAGGCAGACCTACGAGCAGTACTTC.

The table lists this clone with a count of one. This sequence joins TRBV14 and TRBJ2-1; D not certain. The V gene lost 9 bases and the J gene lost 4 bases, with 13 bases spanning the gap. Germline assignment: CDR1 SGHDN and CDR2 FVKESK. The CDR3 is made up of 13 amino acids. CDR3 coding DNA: TGTGCCAGTTCTAAAGGAGTATACAATGAGCAGTTCTTC. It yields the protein CASSKGVYNEQFF.

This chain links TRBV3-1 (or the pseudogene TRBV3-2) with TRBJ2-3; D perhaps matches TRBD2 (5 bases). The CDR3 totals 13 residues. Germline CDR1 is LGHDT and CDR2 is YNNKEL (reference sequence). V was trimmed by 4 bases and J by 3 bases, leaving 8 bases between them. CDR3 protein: CASSRRGTDTQYF. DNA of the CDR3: TGTGCCAGCAGCCGGCGAGGGACAGATACGCAGTATTTT.

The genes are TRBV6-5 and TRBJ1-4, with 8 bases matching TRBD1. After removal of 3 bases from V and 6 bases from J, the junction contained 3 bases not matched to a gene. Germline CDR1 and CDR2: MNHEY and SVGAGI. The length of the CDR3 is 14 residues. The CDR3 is CASSYSDRDEKLFF. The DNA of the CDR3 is TGTGCCAGCAGTTATTCGGACAGGGATGAAAAACTGTTTTTT.

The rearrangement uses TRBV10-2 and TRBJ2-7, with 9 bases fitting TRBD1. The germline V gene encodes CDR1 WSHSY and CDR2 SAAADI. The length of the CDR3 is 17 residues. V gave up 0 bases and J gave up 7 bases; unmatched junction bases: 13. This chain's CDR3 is CASSESIGQGPPLEQYF. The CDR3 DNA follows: TGCGCCAGCAGTGAGTCAATAGGACAGGGGCCCCCCCTTGAGCAGTACTTC.